This TCR beta chain came from a study of blood T cell repertoires in COVID-19. Clones were sequenced by immunoSEQ multiplex PCR, and TCRdb holds only the in-frame ones, with some missing. This sample has hundreds of thousands of clones, with 89% found just once. The sequence derives from a man aged 35-49 years with acute or convalescent COVID-19. Sample: peripheral blood.

The CDR3 spells CASSLGQLHNEQFF. The CDR3 DNA reads as TGTGCCAGCAGCTTAGGACAGCTTCACAATGAGCAGTTCTTC. V is TRBV6-2 or TRBV6-3 and J is TRBJ2-1; possibly TRBD1 for D (6 bases). The CDR3 runs 14 residues. In germline, CDR1 is MNHEY, CDR2 SVGEGT. V was cut by 6 bases and J by 5 bases, with 14 bases left in between.